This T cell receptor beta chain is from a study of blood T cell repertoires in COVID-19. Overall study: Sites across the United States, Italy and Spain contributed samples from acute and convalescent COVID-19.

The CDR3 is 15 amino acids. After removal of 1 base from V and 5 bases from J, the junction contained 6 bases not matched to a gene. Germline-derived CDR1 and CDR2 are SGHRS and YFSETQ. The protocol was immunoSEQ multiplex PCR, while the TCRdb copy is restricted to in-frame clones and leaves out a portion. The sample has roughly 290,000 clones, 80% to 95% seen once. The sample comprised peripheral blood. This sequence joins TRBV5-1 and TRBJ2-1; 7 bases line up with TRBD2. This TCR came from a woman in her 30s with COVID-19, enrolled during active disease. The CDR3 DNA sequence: TGCGCCAGCAGCTTGCGGACTAGTGTAAACAATGAGCAGTTCTTC. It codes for CASSLRTSVNNEQFF.